What follows describes a single T cell receptor beta chain. The antigen remains undetermined. The read falls 3 residues short of the CDR3 end, and the missing part is taken from the germline J gene. Produced via immunoSEQ multiplex PCR; TCRdb's table is partial and in-frame only. The sample includes 15,000 to 25,000 clones, none of them occurring once. CVID subjects were around 16 female and some 28 male, aged about 8 to 65. Patients and controls were mostly of Caucasian heritage. Germline V gives CDR1 KGHSH, CDR2 LQKENI. This CDR3 comprises 14 residues. V shed 5 bases and J shed 7 bases, with 14 bases lying between them. This sample stems from a study of T cell clonality in common variable immunodeficiency. Overall study results and limits: Fewer deletions and N-nucleotide insertions were reportedly seen in common variable immunodeficiency TCR beta sequences. Compared with healthy controls, CVID subjects showed increased TCRbeta clonality, mostly in about a third.

The chain combines TRBV18 with TRBJ1-4, with D perhaps matching TRBD1 (5 bases). The origin of this receptor is a human donor with common variable immunodeficiency. The sequencing input was peripheral blood mononuclear cells. This CDR3 reads CASSATQRGEKLFF. The covered CDR3 bases are TGTGCCAGCTCAGCGACCCAGAGGGGTGAAAAA.